This T cell receptor (beta chain) is from a study of T cells in Graves' hyperthyroidism and ophthalmopathy. The overall study: Any treatment followed the collection of peripheral blood at initial diagnosis.

From germline, CDR1 is GTSNPN and CDR2 SVGIG (reference sequence). The CDR3 length is 12 residues. V was trimmed by 0 bases and J by 10 bases, leaving 12 bases between them. Criteria for exclusion of patients were uncontrolled infection, other autoimmune disease, pregnancy or lactation. Study results and limitations: Among thyroid clonotypes expanded above 0.001, most also appeared in blood.

RNA transcripts provided the source from which TCR beta CDR3 regions were amplified. Initially, a first-round RT-PCR of the TCR CDR3 employed the HTBI primer set. Via MiXCR, TCRdb re-called the multiplex PCR reads, giving one row per CDR3 protein. Of 730,000 or so distinct CDR3 sequences listed, 18% are singletons. This clonotype was counted many times. Its antigen is still unknown. The material sequenced was blood. The chain carries TRBV30 and TRBJ1-1; D unresolved. This clonotype originated in a woman in her 50s with Graves' hyperthyroidism that later progressed to Graves' ophthalmopathy. The CDR3 DNA is TGTGCCTGGAGTGTCTCGGCCAAGGGAGCTTTCTTT. This gives the protein CAWSVSAKGAFF.